This TCR beta chain comes out of a study of blood T cells in healthy people across ages. Overall study results and limits: Correlation between TCR beta diversity and naive T cell percentage was strong. Nothing was known about donor CMV status, and this possibly confounded expanded clonotype changes.

A second PCR of about 6 to 11 cycles used a sample-barcoded 5' primer and a J-beta primer mix. TCRdb recomputed calls from the 5' RACE reads with MiXCR, one row per CDR3 protein. Altogether some 1.5 million distinct CDR3 sequences are present, under 30% being singletons, with the ten largest covering 7.7%. The CDR3 is made up of 16 amino acids. CDR1 and CDR2 from the germline V gene are SGHRS and YFSETQ. This clonotype was seen only once. No antigen is known for it. A junction boundary mismatches the germline segment, possibly from a read error. Material: blood. The receptor's source is a woman in her twenties or thirties in good health. The gene calls are TRBV5-1 and TRBJ2-3, with a weak D call TRBD2 (5 bases). CDR3 DNA: TGCGCCAGCAGCTTGGGCACGGGAATCAACACAGATACGCGGTACTTC. Protein product: CASSLGTGINTDTRYF.